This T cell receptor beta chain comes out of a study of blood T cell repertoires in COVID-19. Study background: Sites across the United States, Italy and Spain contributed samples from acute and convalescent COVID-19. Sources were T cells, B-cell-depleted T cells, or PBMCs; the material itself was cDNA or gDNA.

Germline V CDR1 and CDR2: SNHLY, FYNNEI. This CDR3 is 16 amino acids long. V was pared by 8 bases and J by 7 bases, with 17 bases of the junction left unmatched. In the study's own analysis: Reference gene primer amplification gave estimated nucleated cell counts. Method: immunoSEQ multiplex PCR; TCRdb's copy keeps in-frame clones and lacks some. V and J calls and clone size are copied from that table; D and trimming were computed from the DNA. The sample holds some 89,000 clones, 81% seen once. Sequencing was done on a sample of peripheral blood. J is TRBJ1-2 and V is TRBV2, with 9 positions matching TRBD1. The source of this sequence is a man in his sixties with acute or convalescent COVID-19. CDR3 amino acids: CASPRDREKLRSGYTF. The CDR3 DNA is TGTGCCAGCCCACGGGACAGGGAAAAGTTGCGGTCTGGCTACACCTTC.